The 4 T cell receptor beta chains given below trace back to one sample, sequenced in a study of human T cells and chemical hapten exposure. TCRdb ran MiXCR on the RACE reads and lists one entry per CDR3 protein. The sample has 25,000 to 35,000 distinct CDR3 sequences, almost 6% seen once. Time point: patch test 3, about 24 weeks after DPC sensitization. Treatment described: therapeutic diphenylcyclopropenone sensitization with weekly scalp DPC. The sequencing here drew on whole blood, taken in connection with sensitization to the hapten diphenylcyclopropenone (DPC). The receptor set was obtained from a man aged 25 to 40 with alopecia areata. Some clones in this sample may be carry-over from other donors' samples.

This clonotype was seen at least ten times. The chain is built from TRBV3-1 and TRBJ2-3; D is unclear. This CDR3 spans 16 amino acids. The germline V and J ends were trimmed by 5 bases and 0 bases, with 15 bases remaining between them. Germline loops: CDR1 LGHDT, CDR2 YNNKEL (reference sequence). The DNA of the CDR3 is TGTGCCAGCAGCTTCCAGGTCCTATTGAGCACAGATACGCAGTATTTT. Its translation: CASSFQVLLSTDTQYF.

This clonotype has ten or more counts. V gene TRBV6-2 or TRBV6-3 combines with J gene TRBJ1-1, with unresolved D. The CDR3 loop spans 15 amino acids. V dropped 5 bases and J dropped 1 base, with 14 bases sitting between them. The V gene's germline CDR1 is MNHEY and CDR2 SVGEGT. The CDR3: CASSTPLAENTEAFF. DNA for the CDR3: TGTGCCAGCAGTACCCCTCTGGCGGAGAACACTGAAGCTTTCTTT.

In its sample, this clonotype was seen many times. This rearrangement joins TRBV18 to TRBJ2-1, with a tentative D call TRBD2 (5 bases). Germline values: CDR1 KGHSH, CDR2 LQKENI. Trimming pared 6 bases from V and 10 bases from J, leaving 13 bases between. This CDR3 has 12 residues. CDR3 in amino acids: CASSARGWEQFF. As DNA, the CDR3 is TGTGCCAGCTCCGCCCGGGGATGGGAGCAGTTCTTC. Together with reference TRBV18 and TRBJ2-1, the CDR3 gives the full variable domain: NAGVMQNPRHLVRRRGQEARLRCSPMKGHSHVYWYRQLPEEGLKFMVYLQKENIIDESGMPKERFSAEFPKEGPSILRIQQVVRGDSAAYFCASSARGWEQFFGPGTRLTVL.

Many counts were recorded for this clonotype. The chain combines TRBV2 with TRBJ2-7; D uncertain. Trimming shortened V by 2 bases and J by 3 bases, and 14 bases separated the two germline ends. The CDR3 is 15 residues long. Germline V CDR1 and CDR2: SNHLY, FYNNEI. The CDR3 bases are TGTGCCAGCAGTGAAAAAGGTTGGCACAGCTACGAGCAGTACTTC. Its translation: CASSEKGWHSYEQYF.